Shown below are 14 T cell receptor beta chains from a single sample sequenced in a study of blood T cell repertoires in COVID-19. Sequenced by immunoSEQ multiplex PCR; TCRdb stores in-frame clones only, minus some. The sample lists some 190,000 clones; around 79% were seen once. Sequencing was performed on peripheral blood. Every receptor here comes from a woman between 45 and 65 years old with acute or convalescent COVID-19.

The chain has TRBV5-1 and TRBJ2-6; the D gene is possibly TRBD2 (6 bases). This CDR3 contains 17 residues. Germline V CDR1 and CDR2: SGHRS, YFSETQ. Trimming took off 4 bases at V and 0 bases at J, with 14 bases between the two ends. The CDR3 region has the DNA TGCGCCAGCAGCGTAGGAAGCGGGTTCTCTGGGGCCAACGTCCTGACTTTC. Its protein product is CASSVGSGFSGANVLTF.

The CDR3 here is CSVGETGGNTIYF. For the CDR3, the DNA is TGCAGCGTTGGGGAGACAGGGGGAAACACCATATATTTT. This rearrangement joins TRBV29-1 to TRBJ1-3, with TRBD1 matching 7 bases. Germline V gene lookup returns CDR1 SQVTM and CDR2 ANQGSEA. The length of the CDR3 is 13 residues. Trimming removed 4 bases from V and 4 bases from J; junction bases left unmatched: 4.

The V gene is TRBV3-1 (or the pseudogene TRBV3-2), the J gene TRBJ1-4; 8 bases agree with TRBD1. The CDR3 spans 12 residues. J lost 13 bases, V lost 4 bases, and 5 bases had no gene match. Germline V gene sequence: CDR1 LGHDT, CDR2 YNNKEL (reference sequence). CDR3 nucleotide sequence: TGTGCCAGCAGCCTGGGCACAGGGGGACTGTTTTTT. It translates to CASSLGTGGLFF.

The V and J genes are TRBV27 and TRBJ1-1; the match to TRBD1 covers 7 bases. V lost 3 bases and J lost 5; bases outside the gene matches: 12. This CDR3 comprises 16 residues. Germline CDR1 MNHEY, CDR2 SMNVEV (reference sequence). The CDR3 loop is CASSFSGKGAMTEAFF. The CDR3, as DNA: TGTGCCAGCAGTTTCTCCGGGAAGGGGGCAATGACTGAAGCTTTCTTT.

The chain recombines TRBV5-6 with TRBJ1-3; no firm D call. This CDR3 has 14 residues. From germline, CDR1 is SGHDT and CDR2 YYEEEE. Trimming pared 4 bases from V and 0 bases from J, leaving 8 bases between. The CDR3 region has the DNA TGTGCCAGCAGCCGAGGCAACTCTGGAAACACCATATATTTT. Translated, it gives CASSRGNSGNTIYF.

CDR3 region: CASSLGGQHNEQFF. The CDR3, as DNA: TGTGCCAGCAGCTTGGGGGGACAGCACAATGAGCAGTTCTTC. V gene TRBV5-5 combines with J gene TRBJ2-1, with 7 bases lining up with TRBD1. Germline CDR1 and CDR2: SGHKS and YYEKEE (reference sequence). This CDR3 has 14 residues. V lost 0 bases and J lost 5; bases outside the gene matches: 2.

The chain has TRBV2 and TRBJ1-2; the D gene is possibly TRBD1 (6 bases). The germline V and J ends were trimmed by 6 bases and 6 bases, with 11 bases remaining between them. CDR1 is SNHLY and CDR2 is FYNNEI in the germline V gene. This CDR3 has 12 residues. This CDR3 is CASREQGHGYTF. The CDR3 nucleotides are TGTGCCAGCAGGGAACAGGGTCATGGCTACACCTTC.

The chain uses TRBV5-8 and TRBJ1-1; TRBD1 matches at 7 bases. Germline V lookup: CDR1 SGHTS, CDR2 YDEGEE. This CDR3 comprises 15 residues. Trimming removed 4 bases from V and 0 bases from J; junction bases left unmatched: 6. The CDR3: CASSPLDRVNTEAFF. In DNA, the CDR3 is TGTGCCAGCAGCCCCTTAGACAGGGTGAACACTGAAGCTTTCTTT.

This clone was detected only once. This chain joins TRBV5-1 and TRBJ2-3, with D possibly matching TRBD1 (7 bases). V dropped 4 bases and J dropped 0 bases, with 15 bases sitting between them. In germline, CDR1 is SGHRS, CDR2 YFSETQ. This CDR3 spans 16 amino acids. CDR3 sequence (DNA): TGCGCCAGCAGCAGGGGCGGGACAGCTAGCACAGATACGCAGTATTTT. It specifies CASSRGGTASTDTQYF. Based on the CDR3 plus reference TRBV5-1 and TRBJ2-3, the full variable domain is KAGVTQTPRYLIKTRGQQVTLSCSPISGHRSVSWYQQTPGQGLQFLFEYFSETQRNKGNFPGRFSGRQFSNSRSEMNVSTLELGDSALYLCASSRGGTASTDTQYFGPGTRLTVL.

By share, this clone ranks as medium-sized. The rearrangement links TRBV19 to TRBJ1-5; D is perhaps TRBD1 (5 bases). CDR3 size: 17 residues. Trimming took off 0 bases at V and 4 bases at J, with 16 bases between the two ends. Germline CDR1 reads LNHDA; CDR2 reads SQIVND (reference sequence). CDR3 loop: CASSIDFSTGTNQPQHF. The CDR3 DNA is TGTGCCAGTAGTATAGACTTTTCGACTGGGACTAATCAGCCCCAGCATTTT. The whole variable domain, filled in from reference TRBV19 and TRBJ1-5, reads DGGITQSPKYLFRKEGQNVTLSCEQNLNHDAMYWYRQDPGQGLRLIYYSQIVNDFQKGDIAEGYSVSREKKESFPLTVTSAQKNPTAFYLCASSIDFSTGTNQPQHFGDGTRLSIL.

The table lists this clone with a few counts. CDR3 nucleotide sequence: TGCAGCGTCGAAACAGGGGAAGGCGAAAAACTGTTTTTT. Translation: CSVETGEGEKLFF. This chain uses TRBV29-1 with TRBJ1-4; 7 nucleotides align to TRBD1. Trimming at V came to 6 bases and at J to 8 bases, leaving 9 bases not matched to a gene. The CDR3 consists of 13 residues. CDR1 and CDR2 from the germline V gene are SQVTM and ANQGSEA.

The chain carries TRBV9 and TRBJ2-2; D might be TRBD2 (6 bases). The germline gives CDR1 SGDLS, CDR2 YYNGEE. This CDR3 comprises 17 residues. Trimming took 0 bases from V and 4 from J, leaving 16 bases between them. This CDR3 is CASSVGLSGGFTGELFF. CDR3 DNA sequence: TGTGCCAGCAGCGTAGGGCTATCCGGGGGTTTCACCGGGGAGCTGTTTTTT.

This clone was picked up many times. V is TRBV9 and J is TRBJ1-4, with D perhaps TRBD1 (5 bases). Trimming took off 0 bases at V and 8 bases at J, with 8 bases between the two ends. Germline V CDR1 and CDR2: SGDLS, YYNGEE. The length of the CDR3 is 13 residues. As DNA, the CDR3 is TGTGCCAGCAGCGTAGCCCGGGGGGAAAAACTGTTTTTT. Its translation: CASSVARGEKLFF.

This chain joins TRBV6-6 and TRBJ1-3, with D maybe TRBD1 (5 bases). V dropped 6 bases and J dropped 2 bases, with 17 bases sitting between them. Germline V gene data show CDR1 as MNHNY and CDR2 as SVGAGI (reference sequence). The CDR3 sequence is 16 residues long. CDR3 loop: CASSYRDGGTGNTIYF. CDR3 coding DNA: TGTGCCAGCAGCTACCGGGACGGGGGGACTGGAAACACCATATATTTT.